The present T cell receptor (beta chain) was sequenced within a study of blood T cell repertoires in COVID-19. Across the study: The study drew acute and convalescent COVID-19 samples from the United States, Italy and Spain. Sample material is recorded as cDNA or gDNA derived from T cells, B-cell-depleted T cells, or PBMCs.

In the original workflow: Amplifying reference gene primers gave estimates of nucleated cell counts. Profiling relied on immunoSEQ multiplex PCR, and the TCRdb table lists in-frame clones only, not all of them. For V, J and clone size, that table is used; D and trimming come from the DNA. The sample lists some 110,000 clones, 86% occurring once. The V and J ends lost 3 bases and 10 bases respectively, with 13 bases between them. The CDR3 consists of 14 residues. Germline CDR1 KGHSH, CDR2 LQKENI. The sample comprised peripheral blood. The origin of this receptor is a man in his 70s who had recovered from COVID-19. V usage is TRBV18 and J usage is TRBJ1-6, with no clear D. The CDR3 coding sequence is TGTGCCAGCTCACCGACTCAGATTGACTCACCCCTCCACTTT. It encodes CASSPTQIDSPLHF.